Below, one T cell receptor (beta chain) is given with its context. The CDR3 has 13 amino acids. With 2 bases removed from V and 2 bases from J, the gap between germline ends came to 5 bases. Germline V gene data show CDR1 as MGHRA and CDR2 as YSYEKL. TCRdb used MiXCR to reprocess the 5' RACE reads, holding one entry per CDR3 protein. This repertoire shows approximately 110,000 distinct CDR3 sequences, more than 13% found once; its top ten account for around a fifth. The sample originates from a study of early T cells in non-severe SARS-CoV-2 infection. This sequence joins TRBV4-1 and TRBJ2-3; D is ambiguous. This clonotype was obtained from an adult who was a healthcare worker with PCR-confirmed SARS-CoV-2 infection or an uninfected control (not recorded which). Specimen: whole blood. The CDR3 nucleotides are TGCGCCAGCAGCCAAAAGATCACAGATACGCAGTATTTT. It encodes CASSQKITDTQYF.